The 22 T cell receptor beta chains below come from one sample, sequenced in a study of CD8 T cells in ankylosing spondylitis. Using its own MiXCR run on the 5' RACE reads, TCRdb lists one record per CDR3 protein. The sample lists roughly 180,000 distinct CDR3 sequences, 13% occurring once. Specimen: blood, either unsorted or a sorted T cell fraction (not recorded which). The origin of the receptors is a male donor with ankylosing spondylitis or in good health (not recorded which).

This clonotype was counted only a few times. V and J are TRBV6-1 and TRBJ2-3; 10 bases fit TRBD2. The CDR3 sequence is 15 residues long. Germline loops: CDR1 MNHNS, CDR2 SASEGT. The V segment lost 5 bases and the J segment 2 bases; nucleotides outside the gene matches: 4. The CDR3 spells CASSPGTSATDTQYF. The DNA of the CDR3 is TGTGCCAGCAGTCCCGGGACTAGCGCCACAGATACGCAGTATTTT.

This sequence joins TRBV11-3 and TRBJ2-1, with TRBD2 matching 9 bases. V gave up 0 bases and J gave up 8 bases; unmatched junction bases: 5. The CDR3 contains 15 residues. Germline CDR1 SGHNT, CDR2 YENEEA. CDR3 sequence reads: CASSLDVSSGDEQFF. The CDR3 bases are TGTGCCAGCAGCTTAGATGTGTCTAGCGGGGATGAGCAGTTCTTC.

This rearrangement joins TRBV20-1 to TRBJ2-7, with D tentatively TRBD2 (7 bases). The CDR3 length is 13 residues. CDR1 DFQATT and CDR2 SNEGSKA come from the germline V gene (reference sequence). V was shortened by 5 bases and J by 0 bases, with 11 bases between the two germline ends. In DNA, the CDR3 is TGCAGTGCTGAGGGGGGGAGCTCCTACGAGCAGTACTTC. The encoded protein is CSAEGGSSYEQYF.

This clonotype occurred a few times. V and J are TRBV4-1 and TRBJ2-7; D perhaps matches TRBD2 (6 bases). V was trimmed by 3 bases and J by 3 bases, leaving 15 bases between them. Germline CDR1 is MGHRA and CDR2 is YSYEKL. This CDR3 is built from 15 residues. DNA for the CDR3: TGCGCCAGCAGCCAGTATCTCTGGGGGGACTACGAGCAGTACTTC. Protein sequence: CASSQYLWGDYEQYF.

J is TRBJ2-7 and V is TRBV3-1; TRBD1 aligns across 9 bases. The V and J ends lost 0 bases and 4 bases, in that order; junction bases with no gene match: 10. In germline, CDR1 is LGHDT, CDR2 YNNKEL (reference sequence). The CDR3 loop spans 17 amino acids. The CDR3 DNA reads as TGTGCCAGCAGCCAAGAGAAGCTGGGACAGGGACGATACGAGCAGTACTTC. The encoded protein is CASSQEKLGQGRYEQYF.

This clonotype turned up a few times. This sequence joins TRBV15 and TRBJ2-1, with 7 bases identical to TRBD1. Looked up from germline, CDR1 is LNHNV and CDR2 is YYDKDF (reference sequence). This CDR3 has 15 amino acids. V lost 5 bases, J lost 3 bases, and 7 bases stayed unmatched. The CDR3 DNA reads as TGTGCCACCAGCGGTCGGGACAGCTACTACAATGAGCAGTTCTTC. Translating it yields CATSGRDSYYNEQFF.

This chain uses TRBV4-2 with TRBJ2-7, with 9 bases aligning to TRBD2. This CDR3 comprises 18 residues. The J segment lost 0 bases and the V segment lost 1 base, leaving 10 bases of the junction unmatched. CDR1 is LGHNA, CDR2 YNFKEQ, per germline. The CDR3 reads CASSQGPSSSGVSYEQYF. The CDR3 DNA reads as TGTGCCAGCAGCCAAGGTCCCTCTTCTAGCGGGGTCTCCTACGAGCAGTACTTC.

This clonotype showed up many times. This chain uses TRBV12-3 or TRBV12-4 with TRBJ2-5; D may match TRBD1 or TRBD2 (5 bases each). The CDR3 totals 12 residues. The germline V and J ends were trimmed by 4 bases and 5 bases, with 8 bases remaining between them. CDR3 residues: CASSSEGETQYF. The CDR3 DNA follows: TGTGCCAGCAGTTCCGAGGGGGAGACCCAGTACTTC.

This clonotype has ten or more counts. V is TRBV7-9 and J is TRBJ2-2; TRBD1 matches 11 bases. V gave up 5 bases and J gave up 6 bases; unmatched junction bases: 8. Germline values: CDR1 SEHNR, CDR2 FQNEAQ (reference sequence). The CDR3 covers 16 residues. In nucleotides, the CDR3 is TGTGCCAGCAGCGGCCGGGACAGGGGGACCTCCGGGGAGCTGTTTTTT. This translates into CASSGRDRGTSGELFF. The full variable domain, its missing parts supplied by reference TRBV7-9 and TRBJ2-2, is DTGVSQNPRHKITKRGQNVTFRCDPISEHNRLYWYRQTLGQGPEFLTYFQNEAQLEKSRLLSDRFSAERPKGSFSTLEIQRTEQGDSAMYLCASSGRDRGTSGELFFGEGSRLTVL.

CDR3 sequence reads: CSVGRTNGYEQYF. The DNA for the CDR3 is TGCAGCGTGGGAAGGACGAATGGCTACGAGCAGTACTTC. The rearrangement uses TRBV29-1 and TRBJ2-7; D is uncertain. The CDR3 is made up of 13 amino acids. V lost 6 bases and J 3 bases, leaving 15 bases between the germline ends. Germline V gene data show CDR1 as SQVTM and CDR2 as ANQGSEA.

At least ten counts were recorded for this clonotype. This chain uses TRBV11-2 with TRBJ2-1, with TRBD2 identical over 8 bases. The CDR3 runs 17 residues. The ends lost 5 bases at V and 5 bases at J; junction bases unmatched: 14. CDR1 is SGHAT, CDR2 FQNNGV, per germline. The CDR3 sequence: CASSPRLAPAAHNEQFF. In nucleotides, the CDR3 is TGTGCCAGCAGCCCCAGACTAGCGCCCGCCGCCCACAATGAGCAGTTCTTC.

V is TRBV5-6 and J is TRBJ2-1; D may be TRBD1 (6 bases). CDR3 length: 15 amino acids. The germline CDR1 and CDR2 sequences are SGHDT and YYEEEE. V lost 2 bases and J lost 6, with 15 bases in between. CDR3 DNA sequence: TGTGCCAGCAGCTTCCCCCCTTCAGGGGTCAATGAGCAGTTCTTC. It codes for CASSFPPSGVNEQFF.

The chain couples TRBV30 to TRBJ2-7; D unclear. The CDR3 is 12 residues long. Germline loops: CDR1 GTSNPN, CDR2 SVGIG (reference sequence). The V end was cut by 5 bases, the J end by 4 bases, with 12 bases between. The CDR3 loop is CAWGLDRYEQYF. The CDR3 nucleotides read TGTGCCTGGGGTCTCGACCGGTACGAGCAGTACTTC.

The genes are TRBV12-3 or TRBV12-4 and TRBJ2-5; tentative D call: TRBD2 (6 bases). Trimming took 4 bases from V and 5 from J, leaving 20 bases between them. This CDR3 spans 16 amino acids. Written as DNA, the CDR3 is TGTGCCAGCAGTTCCCACTATACGGGAGCCACGGAGACCCAGTACTTC. Its translation: CASSSHYTGATETQYF.

The table lists this clonotype with many counts. The chain employs TRBV29-1 and TRBJ2-3; D remains ambiguous. The CDR3 spans 12 residues. In germline, CDR1 is SQVTM, CDR2 ANQGSEA. V dropped 3 bases and J dropped 4 bases, with 8 bases sitting between them. The CDR3: CSVDTTADTQYF. In DNA, the CDR3 is TGCAGCGTTGATACGACGGCAGATACGCAGTATTTT.

This clonotype was seen more than once but under ten times. This rearrangement joins TRBV9 to TRBJ2-7; 11 bases are shared with TRBD1. V dropped 4 bases and J dropped 6; count of bases not matched to a gene: 6. Germline CDR1 and CDR2: SGDLS and YYNGEE. The CDR3 is made up of 14 amino acids. CDR3 loop: CASSPRDRGGEQYF. In DNA form, the CDR3 reads TGTGCCAGCAGCCCCCGGGACAGGGGGGGCGAGCAGTACTTC. Using reference TRBV9 and TRBJ2-7 for the parts outside the CDR3, the full variable domain is DSGVTQTPKHLITATGQRVTLRCSPRSGDLSVYWYQQSLDQGLQFLIQYYNGEERAKGNILERFSAQQFPDLHSELNLSSLELGDSALYFCASSPRDRGGEQYFGPGTRLTVT.

There are a few counts of this clonotype. The chain has TRBV4-1 and TRBJ1-1; D possibly corresponds to TRBD1 (5 bases). Germline V gene data show CDR1 as MGHRA and CDR2 as YSYEKL. The CDR3 has 14 amino acids. Trimming pared 4 bases from V and 10 bases from J, leaving 19 bases between. The CDR3 here is CASSPGQVRRPAFF. DNA of the CDR3: TGCGCCAGCAGCCCGGGGCAGGTCCGCCGCCCAGCTTTCTTT.

This clonotype came up a few times. The chain combines TRBV12-3 or TRBV12-4 with TRBJ2-3, with TRBD2 as a possible D gene (6 bases). The CDR3 sequence is 14 residues long. Trimming pared 2 bases from V and 4 bases from J, leaving 10 bases between. The CDR3: CASSLYAGSDTQYF. For the CDR3, the DNA is TGTGCCAGCAGTTTATATGCGGGGTCAGATACGCAGTATTTT.

The chain recombines TRBV7-6 with TRBJ1-1, with D maybe TRBD1 (6 bases). Per the germline V gene, CDR1 is SGHVS and CDR2 is FNYEAQ. This CDR3 spans 16 amino acids. V was clipped by 2 bases and J by 0 bases, with 13 bases between them. CDR3 DNA: TGTGCCAGCAGCTTACACGGGGGCCGGATGAACACTGAAGCTTTCTTT. It codes for CASSLHGGRMNTEAFF. Together with reference TRBV7-6 and TRBJ1-1, the CDR3 gives the full variable domain: GAGVSQSPRYKVTKRGQDVALRCDPISGHVSLYWYRQALGQGPEFLTYFNYEAQQDKSGLPNDRFSAERPEGSISTLTIQRTEQRDSAMYRCASSLHGGRMNTEAFFGQGTRLTVV.

V is TRBV4-1 and J is TRBJ2-3, with 8 bases lining up with TRBD2. CDR3 length: 15 residues. Trimming cost V 0 bases and J 7 bases; bases outside gene matches: 6. CDR1 MGHRA and CDR2 YSYEKL come from the germline V gene. The DNA of the CDR3 is TGCGCCAGCAGCCAAGATGTGGTAGCGGGAAATACGCAGTATTTT. It codes for CASSQDVVAGNTQYF.

The chain employs TRBV7-9 and TRBJ2-7, with D maybe TRBD2 (5 bases). The V gene's germline CDR1 is SEHNR and CDR2 FQNEAQ (reference sequence). This CDR3 has 13 residues. Between the trimmed V and J ends, which lost 8 bases and 1 base, there was a span of 12 bases. The CDR3 region is CASESPGSYEQYF. The CDR3 DNA sequence: TGTGCCAGCGAGAGCCCGGGGTCCTACGAGCAGTACTTC.

The V call is TRBV6-5, the J call TRBJ2-7, with a tentative D call TRBD1 (5 bases). Trimming shortened V by 2 bases and J by 0 bases, and 11 bases separated the two germline ends. Germline V CDR1 and CDR2: MNHEY, SVGAGI. The CDR3 runs 15 residues. CDR3 residues: CASSYSMDISYEQYF. Here the CDR3 DNA reads TGTGCCAGCAGTTACAGTATGGACATCTCCTACGAGCAGTACTTC.